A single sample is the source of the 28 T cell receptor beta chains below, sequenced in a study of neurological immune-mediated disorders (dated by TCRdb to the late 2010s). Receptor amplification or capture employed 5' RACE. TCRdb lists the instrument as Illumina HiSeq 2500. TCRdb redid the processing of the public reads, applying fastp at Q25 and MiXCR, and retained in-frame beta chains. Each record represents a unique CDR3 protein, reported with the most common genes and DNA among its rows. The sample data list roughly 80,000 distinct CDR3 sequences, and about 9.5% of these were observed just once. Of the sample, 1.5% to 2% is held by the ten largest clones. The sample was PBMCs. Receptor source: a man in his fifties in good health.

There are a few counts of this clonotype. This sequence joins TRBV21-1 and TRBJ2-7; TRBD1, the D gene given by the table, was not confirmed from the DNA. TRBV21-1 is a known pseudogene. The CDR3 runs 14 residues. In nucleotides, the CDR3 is TGTGCCAACCCGAGGACAGCCAGCTCCTACGAGCAGTACTTC. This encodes CANPRTASSYEQYF.

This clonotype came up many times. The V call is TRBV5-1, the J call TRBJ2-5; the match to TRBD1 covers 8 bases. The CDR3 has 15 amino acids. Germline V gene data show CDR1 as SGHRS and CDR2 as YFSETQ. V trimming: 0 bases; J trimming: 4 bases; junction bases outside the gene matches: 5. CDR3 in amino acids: CASSLVLRGRETQYF. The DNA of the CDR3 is TGCGCCAGCAGCTTGGTGCTCAGGGGGCGAGAGACCCAGTACTTC.

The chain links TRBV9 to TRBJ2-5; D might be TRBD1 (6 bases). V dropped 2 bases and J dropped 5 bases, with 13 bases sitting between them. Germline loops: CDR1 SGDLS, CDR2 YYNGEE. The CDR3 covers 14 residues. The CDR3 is CASSVLGAGETQYF. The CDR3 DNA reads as TGTGCCAGCAGCGTCTTGGGGGCCGGGGAGACCCAGTACTTC.

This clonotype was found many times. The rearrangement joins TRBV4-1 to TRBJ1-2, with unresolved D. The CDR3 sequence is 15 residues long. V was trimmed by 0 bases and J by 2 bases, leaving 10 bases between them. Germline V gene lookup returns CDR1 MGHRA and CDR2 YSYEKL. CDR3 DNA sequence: TGCGCCAGCAGCCAAGACCCAGGTCCAAACTATGGCTACACCTTC. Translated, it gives CASSQDPGPNYGYTF.

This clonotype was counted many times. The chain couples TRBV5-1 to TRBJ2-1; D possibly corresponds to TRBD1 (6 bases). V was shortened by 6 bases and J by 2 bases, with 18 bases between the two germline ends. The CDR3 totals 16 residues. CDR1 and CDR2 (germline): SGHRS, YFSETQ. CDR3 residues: CASTALGQIAYNEQFF. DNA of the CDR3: TGCGCCAGCACCGCCCTAGGACAGATTGCCTACAATGAGCAGTTCTTC.

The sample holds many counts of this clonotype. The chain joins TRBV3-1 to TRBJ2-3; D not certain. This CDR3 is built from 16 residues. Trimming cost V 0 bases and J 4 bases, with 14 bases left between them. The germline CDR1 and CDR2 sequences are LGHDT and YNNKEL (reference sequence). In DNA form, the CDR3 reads TGTGCCAGCAGCCAAGAAATGGTGGGAAGGGCAGATACGCAGTATTTT. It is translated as CASSQEMVGRADTQYF.

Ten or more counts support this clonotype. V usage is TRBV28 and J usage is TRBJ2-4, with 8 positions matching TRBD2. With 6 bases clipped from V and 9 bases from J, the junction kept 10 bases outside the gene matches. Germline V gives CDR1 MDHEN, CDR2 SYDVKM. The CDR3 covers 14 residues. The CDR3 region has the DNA TGTGCCAGCAGCCGTGGTTTGGCGGGAGGCATTCAGTACTTC. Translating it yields CASSRGLAGGIQYF.

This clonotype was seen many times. The CDR3 spells CSARGPRLFF. In DNA form, the CDR3 reads TGCAGTGCTAGAGGTCCGCGCTTGTTTTTT. The rearrangement uses TRBV20-1 and TRBJ1-4; D is uncertain. Trimming shortened V by 1 base and J by 15 bases, and 9 bases separated the two germline ends. The CDR3 totals 10 residues. In germline, CDR1 is DFQATT, CDR2 SNEGSKA (reference sequence).

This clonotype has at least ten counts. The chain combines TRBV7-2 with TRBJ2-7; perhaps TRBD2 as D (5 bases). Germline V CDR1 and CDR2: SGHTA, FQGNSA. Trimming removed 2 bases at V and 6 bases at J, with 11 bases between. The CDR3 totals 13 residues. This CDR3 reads CASSLRESGEQYF. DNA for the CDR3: TGTGCCAGCAGCTTAAGGGAGTCGGGCGAGCAGTACTTC.

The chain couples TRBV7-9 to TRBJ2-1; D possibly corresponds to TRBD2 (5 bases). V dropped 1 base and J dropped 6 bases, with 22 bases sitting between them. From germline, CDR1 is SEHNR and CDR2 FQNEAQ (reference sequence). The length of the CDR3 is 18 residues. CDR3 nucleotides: TGTGCCAGCAGCTTAGAGAGGGCTGACTACCTCGGCATCAATGAGCAGTTCTTC. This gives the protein CASSLERADYLGINEQFF.

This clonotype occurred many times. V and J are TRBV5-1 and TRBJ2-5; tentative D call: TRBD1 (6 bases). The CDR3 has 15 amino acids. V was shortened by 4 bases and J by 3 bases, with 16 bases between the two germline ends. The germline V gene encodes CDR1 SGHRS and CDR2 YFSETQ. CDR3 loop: CASSEGQLIKETQYF. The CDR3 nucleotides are TGCGCCAGCAGCGAAGGACAGCTGATAAAAGAGACCCAGTACTTC.

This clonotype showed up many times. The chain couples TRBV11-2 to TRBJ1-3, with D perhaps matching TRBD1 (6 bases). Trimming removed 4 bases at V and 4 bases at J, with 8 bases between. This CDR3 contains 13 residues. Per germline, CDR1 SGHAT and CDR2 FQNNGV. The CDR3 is CASSSGQGNTIYF. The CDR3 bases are TGTGCCAGCAGCTCAGGACAGGGAAACACCATATATTTT.

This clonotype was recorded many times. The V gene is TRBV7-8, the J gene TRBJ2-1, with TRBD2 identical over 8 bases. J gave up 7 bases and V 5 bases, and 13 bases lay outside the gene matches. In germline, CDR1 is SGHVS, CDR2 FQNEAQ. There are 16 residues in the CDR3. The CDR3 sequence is CASSRHRGGARNEQFF. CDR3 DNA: TGTGCCAGCAGCCGACACCGGGGGGGAGCGAGGAATGAGCAGTTCTTC.

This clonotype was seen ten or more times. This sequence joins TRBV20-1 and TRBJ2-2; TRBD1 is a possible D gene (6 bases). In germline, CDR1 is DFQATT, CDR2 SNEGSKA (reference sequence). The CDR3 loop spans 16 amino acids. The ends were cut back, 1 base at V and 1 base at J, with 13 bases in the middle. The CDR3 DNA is TGCAGTGCTAGAGCCAGGGGCAGGGGGAACACCGGGGAGCTGTTTTTT. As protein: CSARARGRGNTGELFF.

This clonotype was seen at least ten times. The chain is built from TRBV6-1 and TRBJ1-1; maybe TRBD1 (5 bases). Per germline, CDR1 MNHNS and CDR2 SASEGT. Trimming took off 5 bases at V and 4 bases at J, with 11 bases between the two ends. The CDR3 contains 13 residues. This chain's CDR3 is CASSQMGLTEAFF. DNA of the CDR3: TGTGCCAGCAGTCAAATGGGGCTCACTGAAGCTTTCTTT.

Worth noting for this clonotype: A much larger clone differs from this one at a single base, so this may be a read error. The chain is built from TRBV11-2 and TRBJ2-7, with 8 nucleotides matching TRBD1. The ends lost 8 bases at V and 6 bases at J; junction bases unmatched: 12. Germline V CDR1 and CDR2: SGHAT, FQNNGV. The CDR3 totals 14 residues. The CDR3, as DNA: TGTGCCAGCCGCCGCGGACAGGGAGTATTCGAGCAGTACTTC. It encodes CASRRGQGVFEQYF. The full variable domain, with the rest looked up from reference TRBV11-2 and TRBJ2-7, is EAGVAQSPRYKIIEKRQSVAFWCNPISGHATLYWYQQILGQGPKLLIQFQNNGVVDDSQLPKDRFSAERLKGVDSTLKIQPAKLEDSAVYLCASRRGQGVFEQYFGPGTRLTVT.

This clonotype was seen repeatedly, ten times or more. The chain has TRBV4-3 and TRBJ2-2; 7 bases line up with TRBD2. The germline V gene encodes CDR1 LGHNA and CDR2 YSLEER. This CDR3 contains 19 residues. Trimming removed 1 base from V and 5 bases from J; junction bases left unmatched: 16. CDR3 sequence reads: CASSQVLYRASGRTGELFF. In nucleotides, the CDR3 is TGCGCCAGCAGCCAAGTACTGTACAGAGCTAGCGGAAGAACCGGGGAGCTGTTTTTT.

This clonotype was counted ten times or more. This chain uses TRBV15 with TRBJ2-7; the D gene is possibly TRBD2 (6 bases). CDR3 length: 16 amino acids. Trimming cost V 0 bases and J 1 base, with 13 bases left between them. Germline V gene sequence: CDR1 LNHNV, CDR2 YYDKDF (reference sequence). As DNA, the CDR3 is TGTGCCACCAGCAGAGATCGTACTAGCAGGTCCTACGAGCAGTACTTC. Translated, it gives CATSRDRTSRSYEQYF.

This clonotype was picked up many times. This CDR3 reads CAISASGNSPLHF. CDR3 coding DNA: TGTGCCATCAGTGCTTCAGGGAATTCACCCCTCCACTTT. J is TRBJ1-6 and V is TRBV10-3; perhaps TRBD1 as D (5 bases). CDR3 size: 13 residues. CDR1 ENHRY and CDR2 SYGVKD come from the germline V gene. The V and J ends lost 4 bases and 7 bases respectively, with 8 bases between them.

CDR3 in amino acids: CPLGRNEQFF. CDR3 DNA sequence: TGCCCTTTAGGACGAAATGAGCAGTTCTTC. J is TRBJ2-1 and V is TRBV29-1; D call uncertain. The CDR3 totals 10 residues. The germline V gene encodes CDR1 SQVTM and CDR2 ANQGSEA.

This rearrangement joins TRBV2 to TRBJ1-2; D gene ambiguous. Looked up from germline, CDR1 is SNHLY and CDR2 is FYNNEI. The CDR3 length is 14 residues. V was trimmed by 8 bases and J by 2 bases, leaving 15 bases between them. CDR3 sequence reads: CASPWGGGNYGYTF. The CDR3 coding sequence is TGTGCCAGCCCGTGGGGAGGAGGAAACTATGGCTACACCTTC.

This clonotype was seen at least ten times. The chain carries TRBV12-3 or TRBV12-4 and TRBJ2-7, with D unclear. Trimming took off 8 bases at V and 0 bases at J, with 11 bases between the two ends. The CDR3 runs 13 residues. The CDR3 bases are TGTGCCAGCGGATTGAGAAGCTCCTACGAGCAGTACTTC. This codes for CASGLRSSYEQYF.

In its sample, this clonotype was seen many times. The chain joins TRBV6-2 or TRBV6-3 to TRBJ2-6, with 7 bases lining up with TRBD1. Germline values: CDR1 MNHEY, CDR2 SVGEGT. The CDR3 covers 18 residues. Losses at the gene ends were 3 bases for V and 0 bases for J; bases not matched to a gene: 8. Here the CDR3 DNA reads TGTGCCAGCAGTTATCGACAGGGCCAATTCTCTGGGGCCAACGTCCTGACTTTC. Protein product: CASSYRQGQFSGANVLTF.

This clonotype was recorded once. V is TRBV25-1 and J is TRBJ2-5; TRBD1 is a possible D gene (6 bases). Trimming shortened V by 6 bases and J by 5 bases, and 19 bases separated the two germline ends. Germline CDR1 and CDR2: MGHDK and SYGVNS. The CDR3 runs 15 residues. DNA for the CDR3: TGTGCCAGCAGGAGGCAGGGGAGACCGGAGGAGACCCAGTACTTC. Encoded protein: CASRRQGRPEETQYF.

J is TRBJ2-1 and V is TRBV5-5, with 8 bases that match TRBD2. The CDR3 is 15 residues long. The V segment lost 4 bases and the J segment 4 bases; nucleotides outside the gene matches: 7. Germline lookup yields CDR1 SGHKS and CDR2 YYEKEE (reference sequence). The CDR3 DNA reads TGTGCCAGCAGCGCCAGCGGGGGAGATTACAATGAGCAGTTCTTC. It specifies CASSASGGDYNEQFF.

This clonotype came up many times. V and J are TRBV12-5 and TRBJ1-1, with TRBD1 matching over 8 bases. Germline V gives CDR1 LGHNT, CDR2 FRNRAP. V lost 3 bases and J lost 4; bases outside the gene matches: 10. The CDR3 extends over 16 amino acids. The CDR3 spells CASGLFGMTGATEAFF. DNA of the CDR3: TGTGCTAGTGGTTTATTTGGGATGACAGGGGCCACTGAAGCTTTCTTT.

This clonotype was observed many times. CDR3 region: CASSPGQGGTEAFF. CDR3 bases: TGCGCCAGCAGCCCGGGACAGGGAGGCACTGAAGCTTTCTTT. The chain combines TRBV5-1 with TRBJ1-1; 9 bases align to TRBD1. With V trimmed by 4 bases and J by 4 bases, 5 bases remained unmatched. The CDR3 spans 14 residues. Germline V gives CDR1 SGHRS, CDR2 YFSETQ.

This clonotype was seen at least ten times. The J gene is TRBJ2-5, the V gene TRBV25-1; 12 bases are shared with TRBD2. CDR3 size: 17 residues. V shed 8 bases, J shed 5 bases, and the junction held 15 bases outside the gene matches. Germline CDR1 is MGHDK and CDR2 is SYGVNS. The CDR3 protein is CASGTLAGGPFEETQYF. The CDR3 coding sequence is TGTGCCAGCGGGACTCTAGCGGGGGGGCCCTTTGAGGAGACCCAGTACTTC.